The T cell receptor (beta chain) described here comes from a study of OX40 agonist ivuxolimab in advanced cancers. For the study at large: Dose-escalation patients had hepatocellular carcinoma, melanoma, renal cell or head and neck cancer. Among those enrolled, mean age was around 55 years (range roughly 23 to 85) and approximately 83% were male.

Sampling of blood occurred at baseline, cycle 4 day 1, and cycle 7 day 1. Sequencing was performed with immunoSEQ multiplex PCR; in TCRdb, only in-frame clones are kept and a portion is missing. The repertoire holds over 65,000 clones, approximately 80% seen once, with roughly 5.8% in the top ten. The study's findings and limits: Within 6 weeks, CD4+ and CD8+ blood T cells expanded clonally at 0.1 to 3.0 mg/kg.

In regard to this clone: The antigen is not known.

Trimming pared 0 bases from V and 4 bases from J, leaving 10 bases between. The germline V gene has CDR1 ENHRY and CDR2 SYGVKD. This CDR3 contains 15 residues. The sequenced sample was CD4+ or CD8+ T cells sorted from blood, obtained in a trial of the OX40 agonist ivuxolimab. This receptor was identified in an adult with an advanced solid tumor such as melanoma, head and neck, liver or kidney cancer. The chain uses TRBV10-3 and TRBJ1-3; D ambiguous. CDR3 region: CAISESEAGGNTIYF. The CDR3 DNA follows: TGTGCCATCAGTGAGTCCGAGGCGGGGGGAAACACCATATATTTT.